The subject of this entry is one T cell receptor beta chain. Ten or more counts support this clonotype. Which antigen it targets is not known. No base quality values were provided; no much bigger clone lies one nucleotide off. The CDR3 runs 14 residues from the cysteine to the phenylalanine. This entry keeps only the CDR3 DNA: 42 bases, framed from base 1. The germline V gene yields SQVTM for CDR1 and ANQGSEA for CDR2. Cut back by 1 base and 3 bases, the V and J ends lie 10 bases apart. Libraries were constructed by 5' RACE. The sequencing machine was an Illumina HiSeq 2000. A universal primer binding site was introduced by template switching, and a unique molecular identifier was present in the final cDNA, enabling accurate counting of TCR cDNA molecules. First-strand cDNA for TCR alpha and beta chains was synthesized from specific primers in the conserved constant-segment region. Each cDNA library was double barcoded, with a SMART-Mk sample barcode plus Illumina barcodes, to control for contamination. TruSeq adapter sequences along with Illumina sample barcodes were introduced in two successive PCR steps. Sequencing of the TCR alpha and beta cDNA libraries was done on the Illumina HiSeq platform using custom primers. Per the source publication's procedure: Unique molecular identifiers were extracted from raw reads with MiGEC, and CDR3 positions were determined with MiXCR. Recombination models were inferred per individual with the repgenHMM and IGoR tools using an EM algorithm. The tcR package in R was used for shared clonotype analysis, with sharing normalized by the product of cloneset sizes. To study raw recombination without the effects of thymic and clonal selection, out-of-frame nonproductive sequences were analyzed. The public reads were quality trimmed at Q25 with fastp and then assembled into clones with MiXCR by TCRdb, keeping productive beta chains. Rows with one shared CDR3 protein collapse into an entry with the most common genes and DNA. These V and J calls are TCRdb output, not the study's own analysis. The sample has a few hundred thousand distinct CDR3 sequences on record, 15% to 20% of them singletons. The top ten clones comprise roughly 12% of the sample.

All donors were healthy Caucasians. Three unrelated non-twin adults were additionally sequenced: a male aged 18 to 29, a male aged 50 to 60 and a female aged 50 to 60. Miltenyi CD45RO+ enrichment and human naive T-cell isolation kits were used to isolate memory (CD45RO+) and naive T cells from PBMC. These data belong to a study of identical twins listed by TCRdb under 2016. For the study in its entirety: To test whether fetal clonotypes persist, this study deep-sequenced TCR alpha and beta repertoires from monozygotic twins, from unrelated adults of various ages, and from cord blood. Replicate twin experiments were performed at different times using different library preparation protocols to rule out contamination. On the study overall, not on this receptor specifically: Abundant cord blood beta clonotypes had fewer insertions, young adult naive repertoires showed a similar but weaker trend, and memory repertoires showed no such trend. The excess sharing between twins in beta out-of-frame sequences was weaker because fewer shared sequences reduced the signal-to-noise ratio. Out-of-frame TCR alpha sequences shared between twins showed an excess of low generation-probability sequences compared with coincidental sharing between unrelated individuals. Because the same donors could not be followed over many years, conclusions were based on cross-sectional statistical analysis. Out-of-frame TCR alpha sharing in monozygotic twins was systematically underestimated by recombination models, whereas sharing between unrelated individuals was in agreement with the recombination models. Zero-insertion analyses could be partly confounded by invariant T cells such as MAIT and iNKT, although diverse VJ usage argued against such confounding for most clonotypes.

The chain joins TRBV29-1 to TRBJ1-5; the D gene cannot be resolved reliably. The TCR originated in a man between 50 and 59 years old in good health. Source material: naive T cells sorted from blood. The cell subset or site label here, explained by the study, means: cells isolated with a human naive T-cell isolation kit. CDR3 region: CSVEGDGFNQPQHF. The DNA sequence is given as TGCAGCGTTGAAGGAGATGGATTCAATCAGCCCCAGCATTTT.